This record covers a single TCR beta chain. The table lists this clone with a count of one. Its antigen target is currently unknown. No base qualities exist here, and no much larger clone lies one base off it. Receptor amplification or capture employed the immunoSEQ multiplex PCR assay. For the multiplex PCR, a mixture combining 60 forward primers for TCR Vbeta segments and 13 reverse primers for TCR Jbeta segments was used. The CDR3 region of rearranged TCR beta genes was amplified from genomic DNA by a multiplex PCR assay. The amplified TCR beta libraries were sequenced on the Illumina HiSeq System as 87-base-pair reads. In the paper's pipeline: In a later analysis, 80 million or so unique TCR beta chains were counted across the approximately 670 repertoires, and about 9.9 million of these chains were shared by at least two donors. To remove PCR and sequencing errors, raw reads were error-corrected and collapsed into unique sequences using a nearest-neighbor algorithm that merged closely related sequences. CDR3 sequences were aligned to IMGT reference sequences to assign V, D and J gene segments. Each retained sequence needed at least a six-nucleotide match to both a V gene segment and a J gene segment. Rearrangements were classified as productive when the CDR3 lacked stop codons and remained in frame with V and J, and all other rearrangements were classified as non-productive. Following IMGT convention, CDR3 was defined as the stretch from the second conserved V-encoded cysteine up to the conserved J-encoded phenylalanine. The earlier analysis of 500 to 750 of the donors excluded any sequence lacking an unambiguous match to a single V gene segment. In an earlier analysis of some 590 of the donors, a V segment was called functional when productive rearrangements were above 56.7%, and segregating when the standard deviation between donors exceeded 5%. A statistical classification framework was developed to diagnose cytomegalovirus status using the catalog of TCR beta chain sequences. A later analysis assigned V and J genes by comparing TCR nucleotide sequences with IMGT/GENE-DB human TR gene sequences. In a later analysis, CDR3 sequences and most-parsimonious VDJ recombination scenarios were assigned using the TCRdist pipeline. A later analysis defined each TCR beta chain by its CDR3 amino acid sequence plus V-gene family, and excluded reads lacking a unique V-gene family. To address suspected cross-contamination and a sequencing artifact, a later analysis removed 592 highly shared, low-generation-probability nucleotide sequences. A later analysis calculated a clonal expansion index for each public chain from normalized within-repertoire ranks of inferred template counts. A later analysis computed generation probabilities with a VDJ recombination model fitted to out-of-frame rearrangements, and checked the results against IGoR. Hypergeometric tests were used in a later analysis to score TCR-TCR, TCR-HLA and TCR-CMV co-occurrence, with a repertoire-size bias correction applied to the TCR pairs. In a later analysis, false discovery rates were estimated by permuting HLA or CMV assignments 20 times. In a later analysis, co-occurring TCRs were grouped using DBSCAN, with TCRdist sequence similarity added in when clustering inside HLA-allele-positive subsets. Repertoires with fewer than 30,000 or more than 120,000 public chains, plus five repertoires with anomalous nucleotide sharing, were excluded from co-occurrence clustering. TCRdb retrieved this table from immuneACCESS and kept in-frame rearrangements only. Not all clones are present; in checked studies, unresolved V genes account for under half, and no reason is known for the remainder. The V and J calls and clone size are taken from that table; D and trimming were inferred from the DNA. This sample has roughly 90,000 clones in its table, and 85% to 90% of those were observed once. Of the sample, less than 2.5% falls within the top ten clones.

V lost 7 bases and J lost 4 bases, and the count of bases not matched to a germline gene is 5. Based on the germline V gene, the CDR1 and CDR2 sequences are SQVTM and ANQGSEA. The CDR3 starts with the cysteine, ends with the phenylalanine, and has 12 residues. Only the CDR3 DNA stays, 36 bases, in frame from base 1. The sample originates from a study of cytomegalovirus exposure and HLA in healthy donors (dated by TCRdb to the late 2010s). Background for the entire study: An earlier analysis of approximately 640 of the donors reported roughly 300 Gb of sequence data and some 120 million unique TCR beta sequences from roughly 200 million T cells. Across approximately 400 genotyped donors of the cohort, an average of approximately 200,000 unique TCR beta nucleotide sequences per donor were sequenced, and 15% to 20% of those sequences were non-productive. The study profiled the T cell repertoires of hundreds of subjects by immunosequencing and related them to cytomegalovirus serostatus. The later analysis used no new phenotypic data to find candidate immune exposures, relying instead on TCR beta sequences and their occurrence across donors. Every discovery cohort repertoire had been produced on one sequencing platform. The study aimed to test whether cataloging public T cell receptors could reveal signatures of past pathogen exposure. The study combined high-throughput TCR immunosequencing, statistical association of individual TCRs with disease status, and machine learning to predict cytomegalovirus infection status. Of the 300 to 500 genotyped donors, roughly 76% were placed in the genetic ancestry cluster associated with self-reported Caucasian donors. A handful of DR-DQ haplotypes were treated as single units for association and clustering because of strong linkage in the cohort. A later analysis re-analyzed previously published TCR beta repertoires from approximately 700 donors and added high-resolution HLA genotyping to study TCR occurrence patterns. HLA typing covered class I and class II loci at four-digit resolution. Typing coverage differed by locus: A, B, C, DRB1 and DQB1 were typed in roughly 629-630 donors, DQA1 in 522, DPA1 in some 570, and DPB1 in about 450. Donor age, sex, ethnicity and CMV serostatus were compiled together with the repertoire data. In a later genetic analysis, genome-wide SNP genotypes for 398 of the 666 donors were used, and that subset was treated as a discovery cohort. An early release that covered 500 to 800 HLA-typed donors contained approximately 300 gigabases of sequencing data and about 84 million unique TCR sequences. In addition to the first cohort of hundreds of subjects, a separate validation cohort of 130 or so different subjects was used. To decide whether each TCR beta V gene segment behaved as functional or pseudogenic, an earlier analysis of 587 of the donors relied on high-throughput TCR beta sequencing.

The paper as a whole reports these results and caveats: According to a later analysis, most CMV-associated TCR beta chains appeared to be HLA-restricted, and the HLA associations seemed to be driven largely by CMV exposure. In vitro tests confirmed that a few of the cytomegalovirus-associated TCR beta chains recognize cytomegalovirus antigens. The presence/absence analyses assumed that sequencing depth was roughly uniform across donors, and that assumption may not be true. In a later analysis, 15,000 to 20,000 TCR beta sequences were associated with specific HLA alleles at a false discovery rate of 0.05. In both the original and validation cohorts, the classifier was reported to diagnose cytomegalovirus status with high specificity and sensitivity. The study listed approximately 160 TCR beta chains as associated with cytomegalovirus. According to a later analysis, TCR association rates differed among HLA loci, with DRB1 alleles showing the most associated TCRs and HLA-C alleles showing the fewest. Broadly in line with IMGT annotations, most TCR beta V segments showed up in productive rearrangements about 90% or about 30% of the time in an earlier analysis of approximately 600 of the donors. Several of the top co-occurrence clusters appeared to be linked to parvovirus B19, influenza, CMV and Epstein-Barr virus, according to a later analysis. A further reported finding was that TCR beta sequences accurately predicted the HLA-A and HLA-B alleles for most subjects in the first cohort. Across donors, most TCR sequences were observed very rarely, whereas some public TCRs were present in many individuals. Some IMGT-functional V segments, including TRBV6-2 and TRBV6-3, could not be told apart with the 87-base-pair reads, so those segments were excluded. V-gene and J-gene trimming of TCR beta chains was associated with a missense DCLRE1C variant in a later genetic analysis, and the association was replicated in an independent cohort. The sequencing pipeline was judged likely to have produced a cluster of highly shared sequence variants as a technical artifact. Seventeen rarely observed V segments, including chromosome 9 orphons, were excluded from the earlier analysis of several hundred of the donors because counts were too low. In this cohort, only TCR beta chains were sequenced, and detectable features were limited by the absence of alpha or paired-chain data. In a later analysis, HLA-associated TCR beta chains showed more clonal expansion and lower generation probabilities than non-associated chains that were equally common. According to a later genetic analysis, donors in an Asian-associated ancestry cluster had fewer N-insertions in productive TCRs than the approximately 700-donor mean. Because some donors lacked HLA typing at each locus, the association tests relied only on the typed subset. The only immune exposure information available for the cohort was CMV serostatus. According to the authors, the approach could potentially be generalized to other disease states and immunological phenotypes. Correlated functional status among segregating V segments might be attributable to linkage disequilibrium, but an unknown experimental factor could not be ruled out. Strong co-occurrence of HLA alleles, especially DR and DQ, made assigning TCR associations to individual alleles difficult.

The cohort was made up of roughly 670 healthy bone marrow donors. All cohort members were sampled while nominally healthy, although unrecorded immune exposures were likely present. The donor was CMV seronegative and was included in the group of a few hundred seronegative cohort members. A peripheral blood sample was collected from each donor, and TCR beta sequencing was performed on peripheral blood mononuclear cells. Genomic DNA extraction from the blood cell samples was performed with the Qiagen DNeasy Blood Extraction Kit. This receptor was obtained from a man younger than 30 in good health and CMV-seronegative. Sequencing was done on a sample of PBMCs. The chain is assembled from TRBV29-1 and TRBJ2-7, with 9 bases in between that match TRBD2. The DNA reads as follows: TGCAGCGCTGCGACTAGCGGATACGAGCAGTACTTC. Translated, it reads CSAATSGYEQYF.